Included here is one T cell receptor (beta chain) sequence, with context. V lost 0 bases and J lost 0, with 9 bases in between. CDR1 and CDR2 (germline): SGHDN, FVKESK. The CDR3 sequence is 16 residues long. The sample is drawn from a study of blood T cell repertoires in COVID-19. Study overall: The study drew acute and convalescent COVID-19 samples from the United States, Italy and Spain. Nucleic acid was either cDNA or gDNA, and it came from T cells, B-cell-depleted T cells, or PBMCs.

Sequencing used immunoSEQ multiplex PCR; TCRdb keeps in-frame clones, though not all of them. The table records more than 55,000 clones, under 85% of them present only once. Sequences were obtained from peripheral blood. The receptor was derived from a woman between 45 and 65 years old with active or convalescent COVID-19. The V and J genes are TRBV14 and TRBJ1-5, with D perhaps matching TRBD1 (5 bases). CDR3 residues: CASSQDAGGSNQPQHF. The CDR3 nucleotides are TGTGCCAGCAGCCAAGATGCGGGGGGTAGCAATCAGCCCCAGCATTTT.